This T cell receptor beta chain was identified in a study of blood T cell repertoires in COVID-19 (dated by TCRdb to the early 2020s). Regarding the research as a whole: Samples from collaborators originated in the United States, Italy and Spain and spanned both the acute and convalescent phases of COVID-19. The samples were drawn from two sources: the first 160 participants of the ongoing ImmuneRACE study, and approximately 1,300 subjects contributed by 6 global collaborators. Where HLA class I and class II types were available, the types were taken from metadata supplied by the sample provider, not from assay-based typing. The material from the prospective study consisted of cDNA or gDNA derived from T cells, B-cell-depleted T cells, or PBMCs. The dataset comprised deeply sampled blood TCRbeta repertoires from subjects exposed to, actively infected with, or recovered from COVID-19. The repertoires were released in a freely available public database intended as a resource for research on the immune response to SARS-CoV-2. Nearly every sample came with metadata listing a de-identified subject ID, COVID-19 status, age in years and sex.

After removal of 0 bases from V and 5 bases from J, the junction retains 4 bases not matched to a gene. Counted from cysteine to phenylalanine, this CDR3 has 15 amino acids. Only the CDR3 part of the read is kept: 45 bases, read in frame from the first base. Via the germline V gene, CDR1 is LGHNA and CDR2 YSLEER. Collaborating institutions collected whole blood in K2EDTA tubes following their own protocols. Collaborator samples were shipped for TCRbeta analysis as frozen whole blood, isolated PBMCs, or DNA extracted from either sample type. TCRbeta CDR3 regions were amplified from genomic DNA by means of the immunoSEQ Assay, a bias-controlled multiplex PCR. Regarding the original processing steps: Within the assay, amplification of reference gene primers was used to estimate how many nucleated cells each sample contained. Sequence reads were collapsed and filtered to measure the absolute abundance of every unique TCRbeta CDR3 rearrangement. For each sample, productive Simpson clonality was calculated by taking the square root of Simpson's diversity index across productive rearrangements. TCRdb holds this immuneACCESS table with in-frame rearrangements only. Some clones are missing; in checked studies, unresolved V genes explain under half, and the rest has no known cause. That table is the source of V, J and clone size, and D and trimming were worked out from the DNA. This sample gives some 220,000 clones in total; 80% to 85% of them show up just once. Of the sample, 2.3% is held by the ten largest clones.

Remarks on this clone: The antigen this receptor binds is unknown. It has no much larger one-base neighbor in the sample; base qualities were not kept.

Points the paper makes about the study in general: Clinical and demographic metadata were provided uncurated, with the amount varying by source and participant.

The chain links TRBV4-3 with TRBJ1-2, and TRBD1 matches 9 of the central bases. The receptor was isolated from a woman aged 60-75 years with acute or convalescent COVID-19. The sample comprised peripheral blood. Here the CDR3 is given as CASSQETGGAYGYTF. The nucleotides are TGCGCCAGCAGCCAAGAAACAGGGGGCGCATATGGCTACACCTTC.